This T cell receptor (beta chain) emerged from a study of T cells in Graves' hyperthyroidism and ophthalmopathy. Study summary: The initial diagnosis was the point when peripheral blood was collected, ahead of any treatment. General study points: The model's output predicted ophthalmopathy at a median of around 7 months prior to onset. Through a model of 13 V-J features, ophthalmopathy was separated from stable hyperthyroidism.

Regarding this clonotype: What it binds is not known.

V was pared by 7 bases and J by 4 bases, with 8 bases between. Looked up from germline, CDR1 is SQVTM and CDR2 is ANQGSEA. The CDR3 totals 11 residues. From RNA transcripts, TCR beta CDR3 regions were amplified. HTBI primers drove first-round RT-PCR of the TCR CDR3. TCRdb passed the multiplex PCR reads through MiXCR, listing each CDR3 protein once. The data contain some 560,000 distinct CDR3 sequences, 14% of them seen just once; the ten biggest clones take up about 15%. Hyperthyroidism patients were newly diagnosed, had disease duration under 2 months, and were aged 18 to 65 years. The sequence was obtained from a woman in her forties with Graves' hyperthyroidism. The chain has TRBV29-1 and TRBJ1-3; D is unclear. Sample: blood. DNA of the CDR3: TGCAGCGCCGAACGGGGAAACACCATATATTTT. Amino acids: CSAERGNTIYF.